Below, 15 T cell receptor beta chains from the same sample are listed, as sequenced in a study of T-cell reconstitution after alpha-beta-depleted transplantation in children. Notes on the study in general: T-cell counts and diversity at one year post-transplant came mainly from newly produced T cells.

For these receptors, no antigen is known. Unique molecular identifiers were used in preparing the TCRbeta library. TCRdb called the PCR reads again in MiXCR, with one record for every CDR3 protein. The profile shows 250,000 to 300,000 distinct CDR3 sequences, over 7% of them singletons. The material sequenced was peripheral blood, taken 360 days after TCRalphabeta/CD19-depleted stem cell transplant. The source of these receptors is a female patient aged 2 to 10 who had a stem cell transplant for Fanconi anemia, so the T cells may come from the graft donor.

CDR3 nucleotide sequence: TGTGCCAGCAGTGGGGACAGCCCGAGGTTCCTAGCGGGGGCTATCAATGAGCAGTTCTTC. It codes for CASSGDSPRFLAGAINEQFF. The chain joins TRBV2 to TRBJ2-1, with TRBD2 matching over 10 bases. V lost 4 bases, J lost 6 bases, and 21 bases stayed unmatched. Germline values: CDR1 SNHLY, CDR2 FYNNEI. The length of the CDR3 is 20 residues.

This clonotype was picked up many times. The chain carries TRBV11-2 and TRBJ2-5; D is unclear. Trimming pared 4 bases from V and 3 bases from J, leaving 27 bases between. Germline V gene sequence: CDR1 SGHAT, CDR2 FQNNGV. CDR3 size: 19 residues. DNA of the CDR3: TGTGCCAGCAGCTCACAAGACTGGGGAAACGACCTATTAAAAGAGACCCAGTACTTC. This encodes CASSSQDWGNDLLKETQYF.

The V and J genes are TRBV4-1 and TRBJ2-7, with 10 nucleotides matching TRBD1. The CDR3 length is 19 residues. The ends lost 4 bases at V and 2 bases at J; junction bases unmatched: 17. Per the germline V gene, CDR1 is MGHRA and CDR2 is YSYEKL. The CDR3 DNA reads TGCGCCAGCAGCCTGGACAGGGGGACGTCACTCTCCAGTACCTACGAGCAGTACTTC. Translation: CASSLDRGTSLSSTYEQYF.

Here the CDR3 DNA reads TGTGCCAGCAGCGTAGCGGATAGGACCTACGAGCAGTACTTC. This translates into CASSVADRTYEQYF. The chain recombines TRBV9 with TRBJ2-7; D unclear. This CDR3 contains 14 residues. The germline V gene has CDR1 SGDLS and CDR2 YYNGEE. Trimming left V 0 bases short and J 2 bases short, with 9 bases between.

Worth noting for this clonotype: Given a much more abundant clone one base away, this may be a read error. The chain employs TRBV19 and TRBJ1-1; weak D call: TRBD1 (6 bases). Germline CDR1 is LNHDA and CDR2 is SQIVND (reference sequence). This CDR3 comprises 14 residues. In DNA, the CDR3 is TGTGCCAGTAGTCAGGGACCACCAGGGGCTGAAGCTTACTTT. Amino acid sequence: CASSQGPPGAEAYF.

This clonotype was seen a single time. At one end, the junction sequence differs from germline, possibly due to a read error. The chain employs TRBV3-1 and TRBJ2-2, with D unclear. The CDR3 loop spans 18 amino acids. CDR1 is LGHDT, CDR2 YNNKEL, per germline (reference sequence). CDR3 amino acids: CATSQVRIRLQGTGELFF. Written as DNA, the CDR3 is TGTGCCACCAGCCAAGTTAGGATTCGGTTGCAAGGGACCGGGGAGCTGTTTTTT.

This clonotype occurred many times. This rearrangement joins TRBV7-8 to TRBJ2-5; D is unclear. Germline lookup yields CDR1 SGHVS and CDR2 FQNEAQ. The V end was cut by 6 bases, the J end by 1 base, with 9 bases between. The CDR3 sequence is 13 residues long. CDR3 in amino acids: CASRGYSQETQYF. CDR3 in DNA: TGTGCCAGCAGGGGATACAGCCAAGAGACCCAGTACTTC.

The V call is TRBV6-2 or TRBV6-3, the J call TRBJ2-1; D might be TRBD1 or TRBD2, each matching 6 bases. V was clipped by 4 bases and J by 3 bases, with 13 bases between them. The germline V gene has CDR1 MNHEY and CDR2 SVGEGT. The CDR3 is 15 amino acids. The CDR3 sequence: CASSSRGPNYNEQFF. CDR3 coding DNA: TGTGCCAGCAGTTCCCGGGGGCCGAACTACAATGAGCAGTTCTTC.

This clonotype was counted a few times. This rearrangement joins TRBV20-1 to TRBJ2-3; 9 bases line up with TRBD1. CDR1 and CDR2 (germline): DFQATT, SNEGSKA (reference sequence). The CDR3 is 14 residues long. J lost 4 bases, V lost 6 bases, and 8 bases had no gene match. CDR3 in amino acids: CSARTGDPPDTQYF. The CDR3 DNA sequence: TGCAGTGCGCGGACAGGGGACCCTCCAGATACGCAGTATTTT.

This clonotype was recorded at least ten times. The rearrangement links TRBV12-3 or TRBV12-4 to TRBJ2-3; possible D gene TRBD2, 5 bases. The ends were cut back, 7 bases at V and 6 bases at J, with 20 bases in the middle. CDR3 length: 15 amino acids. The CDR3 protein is CASTPLAIWRDTQYF. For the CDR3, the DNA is TGTGCCAGCACCCCTTTGGCGATCTGGAGGGATACGCAGTATTTT.

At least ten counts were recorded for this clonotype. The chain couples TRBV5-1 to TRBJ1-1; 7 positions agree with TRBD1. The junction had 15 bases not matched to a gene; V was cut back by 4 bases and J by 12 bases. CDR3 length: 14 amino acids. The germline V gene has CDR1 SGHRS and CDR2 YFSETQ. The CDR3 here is CASSGGGQLAIPFF. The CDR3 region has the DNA TGCGCCAGCAGCGGAGGGGGACAGCTCGCGATCCCTTTCTTT.

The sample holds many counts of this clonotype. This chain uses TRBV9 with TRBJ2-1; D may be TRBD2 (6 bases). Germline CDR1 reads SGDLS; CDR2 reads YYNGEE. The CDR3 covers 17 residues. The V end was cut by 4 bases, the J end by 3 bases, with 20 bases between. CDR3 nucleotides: TGTGCCAGCAGCTCATCAAGGGCAGGCGGGGTCTACAATGAGCAGTTCTTC. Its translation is CASSSSRAGGVYNEQFF.

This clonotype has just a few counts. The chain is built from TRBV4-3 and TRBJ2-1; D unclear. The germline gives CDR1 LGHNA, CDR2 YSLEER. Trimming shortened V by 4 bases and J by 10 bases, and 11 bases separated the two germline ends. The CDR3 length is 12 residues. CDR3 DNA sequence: TGCGCCAGCAGCCTCAATACGTACGAGCAGTTCTTC. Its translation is CASSLNTYEQFF.

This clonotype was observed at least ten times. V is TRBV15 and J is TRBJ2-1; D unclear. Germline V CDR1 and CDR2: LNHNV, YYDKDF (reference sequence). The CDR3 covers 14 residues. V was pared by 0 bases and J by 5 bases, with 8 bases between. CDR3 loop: CATSRENPDNEQFF. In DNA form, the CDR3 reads TGTGCCACCAGCAGAGAAAATCCTGACAATGAGCAGTTCTTC.

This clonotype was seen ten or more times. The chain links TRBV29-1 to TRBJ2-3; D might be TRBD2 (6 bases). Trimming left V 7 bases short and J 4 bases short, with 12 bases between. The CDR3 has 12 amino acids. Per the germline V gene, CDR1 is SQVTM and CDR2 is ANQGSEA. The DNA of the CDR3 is TGCAGCGGGAGGGCAGGCGCAGATACGCAGTATTTT. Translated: CSGRAGADTQYF.